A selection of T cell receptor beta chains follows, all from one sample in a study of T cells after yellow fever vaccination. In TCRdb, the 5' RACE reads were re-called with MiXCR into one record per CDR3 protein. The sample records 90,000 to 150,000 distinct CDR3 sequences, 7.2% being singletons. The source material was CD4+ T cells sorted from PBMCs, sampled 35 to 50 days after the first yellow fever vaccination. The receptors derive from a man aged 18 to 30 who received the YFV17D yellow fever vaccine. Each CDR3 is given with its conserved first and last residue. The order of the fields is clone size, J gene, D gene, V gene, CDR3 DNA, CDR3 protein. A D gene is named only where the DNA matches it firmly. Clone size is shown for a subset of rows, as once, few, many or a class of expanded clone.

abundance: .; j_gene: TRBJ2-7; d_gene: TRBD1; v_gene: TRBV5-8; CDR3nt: TGTGCCAGCAGAATGCGACAGGGGGCATACGAGCAGTACTTC; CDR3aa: CASRMRQGAYEQYF
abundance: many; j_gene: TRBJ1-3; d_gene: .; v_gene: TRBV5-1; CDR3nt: TGCGCCAGCAGCTTGGATCGGCAACAAGCGGGCACCATATATTTT; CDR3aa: CASSLDRQQAGTIYF
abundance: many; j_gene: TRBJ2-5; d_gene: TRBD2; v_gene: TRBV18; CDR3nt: TGTGCCAGCTCACCCGGACTAGCGGGGAACCAAGAGACCCAGTACTTC; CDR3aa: CASSPGLAGNQETQYF
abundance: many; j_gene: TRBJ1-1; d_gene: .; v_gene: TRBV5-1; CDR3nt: TGCGCCAGCAGCTCGCCTGGAGATAACACTGAAGCTTTCTTT; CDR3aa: CASSSPGDNTEAFF
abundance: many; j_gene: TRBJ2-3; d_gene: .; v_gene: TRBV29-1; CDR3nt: TGCAGCTGGTCTGGGACTAGCACAGATACGCAGTATTTT; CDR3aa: CSWSGTSTDTQYF
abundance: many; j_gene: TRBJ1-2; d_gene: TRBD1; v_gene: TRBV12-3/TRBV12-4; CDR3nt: TGTGCCAGCAGTCGGACAGGGGGCGCCAACTATGGCTACACCTTC; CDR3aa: CASSRTGGANYGYTF
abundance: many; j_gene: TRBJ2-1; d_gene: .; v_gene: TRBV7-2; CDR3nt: TGTGCCAGCAGCTTCTGGAAGGGGGGGATGGGTGAGCAGTTCTTC; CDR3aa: CASSFWKGGMGEQFF
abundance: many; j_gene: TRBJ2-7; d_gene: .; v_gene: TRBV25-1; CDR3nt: TGTGCCAGCAGTGCGGGGGCCTCCTACGAGCAGTACTTC; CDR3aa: CASSAGASYEQYF
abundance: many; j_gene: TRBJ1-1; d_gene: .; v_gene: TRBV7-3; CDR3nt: TGTGCCAGCAGCTCAGTTCCCGGCTTTGAAGCTTTCTTT; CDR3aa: CASSSVPGFEAFF
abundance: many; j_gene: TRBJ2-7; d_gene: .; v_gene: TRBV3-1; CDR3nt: TGTGCCAGCAGCCAACAAACCTACGAGCAGTACTTC; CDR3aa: CASSQQTYEQYF
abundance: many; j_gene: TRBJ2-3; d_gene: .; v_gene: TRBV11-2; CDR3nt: TGTGCCAGCAGCTTCACCCCTGGGGCAGATACGCAGTATTTT; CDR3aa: CASSFTPGADTQYF
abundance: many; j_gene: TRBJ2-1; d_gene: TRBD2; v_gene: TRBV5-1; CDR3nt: TGCGCCAGCAGCTACGGACTAGCGGGGTTAGATGAGCAGTTCTTC; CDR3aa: CASSYGLAGLDEQFF
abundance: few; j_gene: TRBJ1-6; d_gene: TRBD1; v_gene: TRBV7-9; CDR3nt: TGTGCCAGCAGCTTAGGAGACGCGGACAGGGGCAATTCACCCCTCCACTTT; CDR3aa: CASSLGDADRGNSPLHF
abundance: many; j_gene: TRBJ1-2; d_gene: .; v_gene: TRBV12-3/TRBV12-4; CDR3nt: TGTGCCAGCAGGCCGGGGTACAACTATGGCTACACCTTC; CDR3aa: CASRPGYNYGYTF
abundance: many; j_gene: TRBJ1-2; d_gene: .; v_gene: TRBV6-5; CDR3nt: TGTGCCAGCAGTTACTCGACTGGGTATGGCTACACCTTC; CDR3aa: CASSYSTGYGYTF
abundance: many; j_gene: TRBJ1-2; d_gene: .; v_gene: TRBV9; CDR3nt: TGTGCCAGCAGCGTAGAAGCGTCTAACTATGGCTACACCTTC; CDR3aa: CASSVEASNYGYTF
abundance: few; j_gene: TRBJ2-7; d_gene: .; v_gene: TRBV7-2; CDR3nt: TGTGCCAGCAGCTTAGGGCCGCGGGGCGGTTACGAGCAGTACTTC; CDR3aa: CASSLGPRGGYEQYF
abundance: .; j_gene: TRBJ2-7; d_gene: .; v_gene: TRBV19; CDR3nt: TGTGCCAGTAGTCCCCCTTATGGGAGCTCCTACGAGCAGTACTTC; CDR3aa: CASSPPYGSSYEQYF
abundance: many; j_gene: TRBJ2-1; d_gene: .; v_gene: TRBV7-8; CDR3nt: TGTGCCAGCAGCTTAGTGGTGGGCCCTAATGAGCAGTTCTTC; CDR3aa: CASSLVVGPNEQFF
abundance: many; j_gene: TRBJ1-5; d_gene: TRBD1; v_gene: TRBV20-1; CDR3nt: TGCAGTGCTAGAGATAAGAGGACAGGAAAGTCGCCCCAGCATTTT; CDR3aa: CSARDKRTGKSPQHF
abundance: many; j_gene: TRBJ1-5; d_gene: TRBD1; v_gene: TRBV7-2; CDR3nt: TGTGCCAGCAGCGCACTACAGGGGGCAGGGCAGCCCCAGCATTTT; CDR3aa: CASSALQGAGQPQHF
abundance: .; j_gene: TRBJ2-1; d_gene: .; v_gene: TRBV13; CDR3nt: TGTGCCAGCAGCCCCTGGACTAACAATGAGCAGTTCTTC; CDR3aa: CASSPWTNNEQFF
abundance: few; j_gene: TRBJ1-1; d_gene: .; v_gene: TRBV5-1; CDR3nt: TGCGCCAGCAGCTCCCGACAAGACACTGAAGCTTTCTTT; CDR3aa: CASSSRQDTEAFF
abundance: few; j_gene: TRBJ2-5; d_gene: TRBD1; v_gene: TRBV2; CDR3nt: TGTGCCAGCACCGGCGGACAGGAAGAGACCCAGTACTTC; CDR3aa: CASTGGQEETQYF
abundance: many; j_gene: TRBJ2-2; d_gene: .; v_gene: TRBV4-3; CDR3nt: TGCGCCAGCAGCCGGGGGGACTCCAACACCGGGGAGCTGTTTTTT; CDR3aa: CASSRGDSNTGELFF
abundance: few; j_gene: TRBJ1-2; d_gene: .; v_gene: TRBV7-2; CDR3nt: TGTGCCAGCAGCTTAGCGCAGGGAGGGAACGGCTACACCTTC; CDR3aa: CASSLAQGGNGYTF
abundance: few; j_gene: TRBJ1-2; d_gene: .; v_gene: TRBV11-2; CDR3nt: TGTGCCAGCAGGTTGGAGAGGACGGGAGATGGCTACACCTTC; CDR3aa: CASRLERTGDGYTF
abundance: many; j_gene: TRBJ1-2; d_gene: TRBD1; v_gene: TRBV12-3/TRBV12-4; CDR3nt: TGTGCCAGCAGTTTAACGACAGGGGGACGTCAGGGCTACACCTTC; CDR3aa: CASSLTTGGRQGYTF
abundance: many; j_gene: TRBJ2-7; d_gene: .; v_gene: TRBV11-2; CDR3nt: TGTGCCAGCAGCTTAGTTTCTGACAGCTACGAGCAGTACTTC; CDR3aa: CASSLVSDSYEQYF
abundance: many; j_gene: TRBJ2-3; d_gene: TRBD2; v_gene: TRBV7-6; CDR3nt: TGTGCCACTCTAGCGGGTTGGGGCACAGATACGCAGTATTTT; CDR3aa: CATLAGWGTDTQYF
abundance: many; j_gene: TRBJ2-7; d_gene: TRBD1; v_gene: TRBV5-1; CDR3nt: TGCGCCAGCAGCTTGGATCAGGGGGCCGAGCAGTACTTC; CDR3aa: CASSLDQGAEQYF
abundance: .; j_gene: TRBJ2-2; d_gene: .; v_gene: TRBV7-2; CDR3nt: TGTGCCAGCAGCTTAAACAGCAGGTTCACCGGGGAGCTGTTTTTT; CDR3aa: CASSLNSRFTGELFF
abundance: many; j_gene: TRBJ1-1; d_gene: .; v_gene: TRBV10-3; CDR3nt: TGTGCCATCAGCCCAGTCGGGGGGGACTCTGAAGCTTTCTTT; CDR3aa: CAISPVGGDSEAFF
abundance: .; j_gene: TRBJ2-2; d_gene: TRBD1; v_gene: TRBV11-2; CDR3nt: TGTGCCAGCAGCTTAGAACATGGACAGGGTCGGACCGGGGAGCTGTTTTTT; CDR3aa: CASSLEHGQGRTGELFF
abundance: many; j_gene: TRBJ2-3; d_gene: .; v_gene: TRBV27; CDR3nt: TGTGCCAGCAGTTCAGGGACTAGCACAGATACGCAGTATTTT; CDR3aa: CASSSGTSTDTQYF
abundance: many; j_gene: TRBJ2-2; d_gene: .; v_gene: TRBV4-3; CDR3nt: TGCGCCAGCAGCCAACACGTAGCTAGGACCGGGGAGCTGTTTTTT; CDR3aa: CASSQHVARTGELFF
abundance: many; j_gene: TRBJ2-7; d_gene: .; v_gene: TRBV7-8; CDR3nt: TGTGCCAGCAGCTTTCAGGGGGGGCGGTACGAGCAGTACTTC; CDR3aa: CASSFQGGRYEQYF
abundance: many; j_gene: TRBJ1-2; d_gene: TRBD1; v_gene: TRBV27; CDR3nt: TGTGCCAGCAGTTTACCAGGGGGCGGTAGCTACACCTTC; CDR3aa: CASSLPGGGSYTF
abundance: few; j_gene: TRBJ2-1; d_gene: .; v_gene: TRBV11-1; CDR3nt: TGTGCCAGCAGCTTTGGAAGGGGATCGGCGGGGTCCTACAATGAGCAGTTCTTC; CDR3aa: CASSFGRGSAGSYNEQFF
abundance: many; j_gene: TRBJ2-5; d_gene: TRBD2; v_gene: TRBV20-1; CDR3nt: TGCAGTGCTAGCGGGGGGCAAGAGACCCAGTACTTC; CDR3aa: CSASGGQETQYF
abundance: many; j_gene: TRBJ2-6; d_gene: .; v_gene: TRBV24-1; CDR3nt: TGTGCCACCAGTGATGGCGGGGCTGGGGCCAACGTCCTGACTTTC; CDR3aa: CATSDGGAGANVLTF
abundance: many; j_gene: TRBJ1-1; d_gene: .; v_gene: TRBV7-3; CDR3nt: TGTGCCAGCAGCTTAATCGGAGGATTTGGGGGGAACACTGAAGCTTTCTTT; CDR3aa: CASSLIGGFGGNTEAFF
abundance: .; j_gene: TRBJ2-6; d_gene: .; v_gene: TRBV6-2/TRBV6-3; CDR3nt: TGTGCCAGCAGTTTACATAGCCCAAGGGCCAACGTCCTGACTTTC; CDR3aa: CASSLHSPRANVLTF
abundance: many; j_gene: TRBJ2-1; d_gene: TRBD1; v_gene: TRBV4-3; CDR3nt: TGCGCCAGCAGCCAGACGACAGGGGTAACTGATGAGCAGTTCTTC; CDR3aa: CASSQTTGVTDEQFF
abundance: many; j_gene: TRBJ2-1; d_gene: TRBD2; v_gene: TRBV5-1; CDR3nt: TGCGCCAGCTTCCTGACGGGGGGAAGTGAGCAGTTCTTC; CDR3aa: CASFLTGGSEQFF
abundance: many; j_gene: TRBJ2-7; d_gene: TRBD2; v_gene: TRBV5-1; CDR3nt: TGCGCCAGCAGCTCTAGCGGGGACTCCTTATACGAGCAGTACTTC; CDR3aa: CASSSSGDSLYEQYF
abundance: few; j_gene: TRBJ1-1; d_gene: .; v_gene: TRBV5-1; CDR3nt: TGCGCCAGCGATCTCATAAGTCCCAGCACTGAAGCTTTCTTT; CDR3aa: CASDLISPSTEAFF
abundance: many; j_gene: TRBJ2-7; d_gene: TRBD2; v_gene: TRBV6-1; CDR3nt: TGTGCCAGCAGACCCCTTAGCGGGAACTACGAGCAGTACTTC; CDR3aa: CASRPLSGNYEQYF
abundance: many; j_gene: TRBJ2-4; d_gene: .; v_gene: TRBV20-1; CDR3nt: TGCAGTGCCGGGATACAGGGTGAAAACATTCAGTACTTC; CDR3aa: CSAGIQGENIQYF
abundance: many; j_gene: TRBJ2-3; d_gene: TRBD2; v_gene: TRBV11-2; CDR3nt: TGTGCCAGCAGCTTCCTACTAGCGGCCCCGGGGGATACGCAGTATTTT; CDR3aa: CASSFLLAAPGDTQYF
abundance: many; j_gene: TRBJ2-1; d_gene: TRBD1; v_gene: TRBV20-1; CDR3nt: TGCAGTGCTCCTACATGGGGACAGTCATACAATGAGCAGTTCTTC; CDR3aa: CSAPTWGQSYNEQFF
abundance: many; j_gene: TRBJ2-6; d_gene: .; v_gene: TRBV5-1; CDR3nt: TGCGCCAGCAGCTTTTGGTTCGACTCGGTCTCTGGGGCCAACGTCCTGACTTTC; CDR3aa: CASSFWFDSVSGANVLTF
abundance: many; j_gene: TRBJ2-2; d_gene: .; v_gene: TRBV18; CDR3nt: TGTGCCAGCTCGGGCTATACCGGGGAGCTGTTTTTT; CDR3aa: CASSGYTGELFF
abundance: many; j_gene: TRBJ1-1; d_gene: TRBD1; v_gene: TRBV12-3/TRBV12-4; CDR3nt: TGTGCCAGCAGGGGGACCACAGGGGTGATAGCTTTCTTT; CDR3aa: CASRGTTGVIAFF
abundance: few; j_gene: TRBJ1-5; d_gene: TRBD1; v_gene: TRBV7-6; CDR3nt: TGTGCCAGCAGCCGACAGGGCGATCAGCCCCAGCATTTT; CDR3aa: CASSRQGDQPQHF
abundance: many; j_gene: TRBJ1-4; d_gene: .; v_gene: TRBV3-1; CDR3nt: TGTGCCAGCAGCCAAGCGCGTGTAACTAATGAAAAACTGTTTTTT; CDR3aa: CASSQARVTNEKLFF
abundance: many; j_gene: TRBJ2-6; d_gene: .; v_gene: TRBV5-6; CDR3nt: TGTGCCAGCAGCTTAGGAGTGAGCTCTGGGGCCAACGTCCTGACTTTC; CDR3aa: CASSLGVSSGANVLTF
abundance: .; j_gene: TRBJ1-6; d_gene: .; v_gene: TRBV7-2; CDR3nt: TGTGCCAGCAGACCGGGACTTCTAGGATCACCCCTCCACTTT; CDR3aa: CASRPGLLGSPLHF
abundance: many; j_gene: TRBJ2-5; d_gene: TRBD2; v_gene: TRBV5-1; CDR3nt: TGCGCCAGCAGCGACCTAGCGGGGGGCTCCCAAGAGACCCAGTACTTC; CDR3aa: CASSDLAGGSQETQYF
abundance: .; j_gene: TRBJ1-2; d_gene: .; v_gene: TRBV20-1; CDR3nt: TGCAGTGCTAGTAGGGAAAATGGCTACACCTTC; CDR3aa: CSASRENGYTF